This entry concerns a single T cell receptor (beta chain). Which antigen it targets is not known. No base quality information exists; no much larger clone differs at one position. The immunoSEQ Assay, a bias-controlled multiplex PCR, was used to amplify TCRbeta CDR3 regions from genomic DNA. On the study's bioinformatics: Nucleated cell counts per sample were estimated from amplification of reference gene primers within the assay. Sequence reads were collapsed and filtered to measure the absolute abundance of every unique TCRbeta CDR3 rearrangement. For each sample, productive Simpson clonality was calculated as the square root of Simpson's diversity index across productive rearrangements. TCRdb took this table from immuneACCESS and kept in-frame rearrangements with V and J called. Such tables lack part of the clones; where checked against another copy, unresolved V genes explain under half of the gap, and the rest is unexplained. V and J calls plus clone size are reproduced from that table; the DNA served to infer D and trimming. Within this sample are around 150,000 clones, with over 65% of them counted one time only. The ten top clones hold around 16% of the sample.

CDR1 and CDR2 are drawn from the germline V gene: MGHRA, YSYEKL. V is pared back by 6 bases and J by 4 bases, with 15 bases lying between the germline termini. From the cysteine up to the phenylalanine, the CDR3 has a length of 14 residues. The kept DNA is CDR3 alone, 42 bases in frame from the first base. These data belong to a study of blood T cell repertoires in COVID-19 (dated by TCRdb to the early 2020s). Some background on the complete study: Samples covering the acute and convalescent phases of COVID-19 were provided by collaborators in the United States, Italy and Spain. HLA class I and class II types, where available, came from metadata supplied by the sample provider rather than from assay-based typing. The material from the prospective study consisted of cDNA or gDNA derived from T cells, B-cell-depleted T cells, or PBMCs. A freely available public database, intended as a resource for researchers studying the immune response to SARS-CoV-2, is where the repertoires were released. Deeply sampled blood TCRbeta repertoires from subjects exposed to, actively infected with, or recovered from COVID-19 were included in the dataset. Nearly every sample came with metadata listing a de-identified subject ID, COVID-19 status, age in years and sex. The samples were drawn from two sources: the first 160 participants of the ongoing ImmuneRACE study, and about 1,300 subjects contributed by 6 global collaborators.

The paper as a whole reports these results and caveats: The amount of clinical and demographic metadata varied by source and participant and was provided uncurated.

Each collaborating institution followed its own protocols to collect whole blood in K2EDTA tubes. Collaborator samples were shipped for TCRbeta analysis as frozen whole blood, isolated PBMCs, or DNA extracted from either sample type. The source material was peripheral blood. The rearrangement joined TRBV4-1 to TRBJ1-2; no D gene is confidently identified. The receptor comes from a man between 50 and 59 years old with acute or convalescent COVID-19. For the CDR3, the sequence is CASSQSPGAYGYTF. DNA sequence: TGCGCCAGCAGTCAAAGCCCAGGTGCCTATGGCTACACCTTC.